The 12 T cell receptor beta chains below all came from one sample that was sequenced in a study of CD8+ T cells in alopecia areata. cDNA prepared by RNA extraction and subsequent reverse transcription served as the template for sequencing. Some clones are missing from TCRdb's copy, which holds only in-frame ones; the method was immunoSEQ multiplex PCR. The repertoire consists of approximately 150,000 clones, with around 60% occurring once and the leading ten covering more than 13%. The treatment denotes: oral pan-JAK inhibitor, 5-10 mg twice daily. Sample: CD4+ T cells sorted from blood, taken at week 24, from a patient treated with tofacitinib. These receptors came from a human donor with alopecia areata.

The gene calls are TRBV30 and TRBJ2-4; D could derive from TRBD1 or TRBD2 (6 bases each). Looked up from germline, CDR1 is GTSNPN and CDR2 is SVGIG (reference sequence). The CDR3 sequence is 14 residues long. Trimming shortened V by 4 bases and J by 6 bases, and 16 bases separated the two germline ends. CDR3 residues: CAWNPPGAGNIQYF. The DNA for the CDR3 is TGTGCCTGGAACCCCCCGGGGGCCGGAAACATTCAGTACTTC. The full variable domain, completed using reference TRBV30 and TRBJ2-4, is SQTIHQWPATLVQPVGSPLSLECTVEGTSNPNLYWYRQAAGRGLQLLFYSVGIGQISSEVPQNLSASRPQDRQFILSSKKLLLSDSGFYLCAWNPPGAGNIQYFGAGTRLSVL.

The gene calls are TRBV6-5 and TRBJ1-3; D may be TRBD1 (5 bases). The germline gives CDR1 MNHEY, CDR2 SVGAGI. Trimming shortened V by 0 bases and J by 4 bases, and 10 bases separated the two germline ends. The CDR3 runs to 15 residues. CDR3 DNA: TGTGCCAGCAGTTACTCGGCAGGGCTGGGAAACACCATATATTTT. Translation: CASSYSAGLGNTIYF.

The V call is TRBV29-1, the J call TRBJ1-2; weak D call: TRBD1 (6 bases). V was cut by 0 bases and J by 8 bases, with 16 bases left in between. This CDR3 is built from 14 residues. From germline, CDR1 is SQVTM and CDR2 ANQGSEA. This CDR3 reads CSVEESVWGRGYTF. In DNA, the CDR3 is TGCAGCGTTGAAGAGTCAGTCTGGGGGCGAGGCTACACCTTC.

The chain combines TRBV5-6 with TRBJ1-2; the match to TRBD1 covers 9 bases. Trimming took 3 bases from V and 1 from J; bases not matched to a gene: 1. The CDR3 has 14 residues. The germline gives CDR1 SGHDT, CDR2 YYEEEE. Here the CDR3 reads CASSWTGDNYGYTF. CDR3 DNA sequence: TGTGCCAGCAGCTGGACAGGGGATAACTATGGCTACACCTTC.

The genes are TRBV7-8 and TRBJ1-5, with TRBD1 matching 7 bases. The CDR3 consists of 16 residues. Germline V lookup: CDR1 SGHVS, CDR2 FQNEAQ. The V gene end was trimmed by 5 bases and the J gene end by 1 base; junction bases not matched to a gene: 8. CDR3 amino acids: CASSPRQGRSNQPQHF. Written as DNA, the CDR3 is TGTGCCAGCAGCCCACGACAGGGTCGAAGCAATCAGCCCCAGCATTTT.

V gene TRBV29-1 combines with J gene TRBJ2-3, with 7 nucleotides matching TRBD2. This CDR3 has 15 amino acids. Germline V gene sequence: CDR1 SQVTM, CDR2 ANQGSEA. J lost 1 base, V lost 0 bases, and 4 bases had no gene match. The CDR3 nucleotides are TGCAGCGTTGAAGATGGGGCGGGGGGCACAGATACGCAGTATTTT. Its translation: CSVEDGAGGTDTQYF.

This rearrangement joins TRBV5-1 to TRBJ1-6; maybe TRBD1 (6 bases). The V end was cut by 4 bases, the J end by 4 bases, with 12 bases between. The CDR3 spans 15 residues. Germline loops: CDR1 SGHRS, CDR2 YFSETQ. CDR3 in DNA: TGCGCCAGCAGCCACCGGGACACATATAATTCACCCCTCCACTTT. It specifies CASSHRDTYNSPLHF.

CDR3 bases: TGTGCCAGCAGCTCCCGGGACATCTTGGTATCCGAGCAGTTCTTC. This sequence encodes CASSSRDILVSEQFF. The genes are TRBV7-9 and TRBJ2-1, with D perhaps TRBD1 (6 bases). The CDR3 length is 15 residues. Germline V gene sequence: CDR1 SEHNR, CDR2 FQNEAQ (reference sequence). The V end was cut by 4 bases, the J end by 10 bases, with 20 bases between.

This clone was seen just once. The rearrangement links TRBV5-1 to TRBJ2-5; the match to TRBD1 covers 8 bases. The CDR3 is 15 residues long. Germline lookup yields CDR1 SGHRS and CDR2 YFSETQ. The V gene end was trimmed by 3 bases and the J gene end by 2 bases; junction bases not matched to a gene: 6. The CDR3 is CASSSPGTGQETQYF. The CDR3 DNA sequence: TGCGCCAGCAGCTCCCCCGGGACAGGACAAGAGACCCAGTACTTC.

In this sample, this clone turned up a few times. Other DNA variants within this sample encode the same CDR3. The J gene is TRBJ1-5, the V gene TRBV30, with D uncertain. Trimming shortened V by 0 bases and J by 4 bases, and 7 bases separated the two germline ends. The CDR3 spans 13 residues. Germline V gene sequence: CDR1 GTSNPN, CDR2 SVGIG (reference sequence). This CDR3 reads CAWSVLGNQPQHF. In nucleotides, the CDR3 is TGTGCCTGGAGTGTACTGGGAAATCAGCCCCAGCATTTT.

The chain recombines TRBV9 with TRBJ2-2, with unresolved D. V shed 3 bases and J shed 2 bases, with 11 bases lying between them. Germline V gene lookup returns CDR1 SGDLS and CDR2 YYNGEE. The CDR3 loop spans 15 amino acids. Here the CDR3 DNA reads TGTGCCAGCAGCGCCTTGACACTTAACACCGGGGAGCTGTTTTTT. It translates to CASSALTLNTGELFF. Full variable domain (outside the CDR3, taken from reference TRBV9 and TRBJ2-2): DSGVTQTPKHLITATGQRVTLRCSPRSGDLSVYWYQQSLDQGLQFLIQYYNGEERAKGNILERFSAQQFPDLHSELNLSSLELGDSALYFCASSALTLNTGELFFGEGSRLTVL.

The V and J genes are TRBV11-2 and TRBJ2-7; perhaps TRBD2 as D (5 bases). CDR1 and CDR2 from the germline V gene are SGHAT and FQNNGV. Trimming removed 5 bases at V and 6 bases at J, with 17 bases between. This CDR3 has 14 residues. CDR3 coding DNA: TGTGCCAGCAGCCGACCGGGTCAAGGACTCGAGCAGTACTTC. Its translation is CASSRPGQGLEQYF.